These T cell receptor beta chains were read from a single sample in a study of regulatory T cells in long-lasting Graves disease. MiXCR was run by TCRdb on the multiplex PCR reads, yielding one entry per CDR3 protein. The sample yields 400,000 or so distinct CDR3 sequences, around 20% seen once. This sample comprised peripheral blood mononuclear cells (PBMCs), obtained when the disease was refractory, from a patient treated with antithyroid drugs. The receptors shown here come from a female donor with Graves disease. CDR3s include the opening cysteine and the closing phenylalanine or tryptophan. D genes are given only for firm matches. The size field is filled for only some rows; it gives once, few, many or a size class.

D gene	V gene	J gene	clone size	CDR3 DNA	CDR3 protein
TRBD1	TRBV12-3/TRBV12-4	TRBJ1-5	many	TGTGCCAGCAGTGAAACAGGGGCGACAGGTCAGCCCCAGCATTTT	CASSETGATGQPQHF
TRBD1	TRBV28	TRBJ1-4	many	TGTGCCAGCAGCCCCTTCCGACAGGGAGTTTGGGAAAAACTGTTTTTT	CASSPFRQGVWEKLFF
-	TRBV5-6	TRBJ1-6	few	TGTGCCAGCAGCCTCCGGGACATGGTGCATTCACCCCTCCACTTT	CASSLRDMVHSPLHF
TRBD2	TRBV28	TRBJ2-1	-	TGTGCCAGCAGTTCTAGCGGGAGTTTGCGTGAGCAGTTCTTC	CASSSSGSLREQFF
TRBD1	TRBV11-2	TRBJ1-6	few	TGTGCCAGCAGCGCCGGGACAGCGGGACCTTGGGCACCCCTCCACTTT	CASSAGTAGPWAPLHF
TRBD2	TRBV12-3/TRBV12-4	TRBJ2-7	few	TGTGCCAGCAGTATTAGCGGGAGGGCCTTCCACGAGCAGTACTTC	CASSISGRAFHEQYF
-	TRBV7-2	TRBJ1-5	-	TGTGCCAGCAGCTCCCCTCGGGATCGTGCCGAGGTTCTAGTTGATGATAGCGATCAGCCCCAGCATTTT	CASSSPRDRAEVLVDDSDQPQHF
TRBD2	TRBV28	TRBJ2-5	many	TGTGCCAGCAGCTCCCCCAGCGGGAGGGCCAGAGAGACCCAGTACTTC	CASSSPSGRARETQYF
TRBD2	TRBV5-1	TRBJ2-5	-	TGCGCCAGCAGCTTGGAACCCAGCGGGAGCCCACAAGAGACCCAGTACTTC	CASSLEPSGSPQETQYF
TRBD1	TRBV27	TRBJ2-7	-	TGTGCCAGCAGTACCGGGACAGGGTCCTCCTACGAGCAGTACTTC	CASSTGTGSSYEQYF
-	TRBV6-1	TRBJ2-7	-	TGTGCCAGCAGTGAAGAAGGGTTAGGCTACGAGCAGTACTTC	CASSEEGLGYEQYF
TRBD1	TRBV28	TRBJ1-4	-	TGTGCCAGCAAACCAGGGGGCGCAAATGAAAAACTGTTTTTT	CASKPGGANEKLFF
-	TRBV12-3/TRBV12-4	TRBJ2-1	-	TGTGCCAGCAGTCTATCCTCCCCTCCTTCTGGACAGAACAATGAGCAGTTCTTC	CASSLSSPPSGQNNEQFF
TRBD2	TRBV6-6	TRBJ2-7	few	TGTGCCAGCAGTTACTCGATGACTAGCGGGAGTCTCTACGAGCAGTACTTC	CASSYSMTSGSLYEQYF
TRBD1	TRBV18	TRBJ2-5	few	TGTGCCAGCTCACCACCGAGGACAGGGCAAGAGACCCAGTACTTC	CASSPPRTGQETQYF
TRBD1	TRBV10-3	TRBJ2-6	-	TGTGCCATCAAGGACAGGGATGGCTCTGGGGCCAACGTCCTGACTTTC	CAIKDRDGSGANVLTF
-	TRBV5-8	TRBJ2-7	few	TGTGCCAGCAGCCAAGATAGGGGCCAACCCTCCTACGAGCAGTACTTC	CASSQDRGQPSYEQYF
-	TRBV6-5	TRBJ2-7	-	TGTGCCAGCAGTTACGTACGCTACGAGCAGTACTTC	CASSYVRYEQYF
-	TRBV18	TRBJ1-4	-	TGTGCCAGCTCACCTCGAGGACTTAATGAAAAACTGTTTTTT	CASSPRGLNEKLFF
-	TRBV20-1	TRBJ2-7	-	TGCAGTGCTGGTCTAGTGAGCTCCTACGAGCAGTACTTC	CSAGLVSSYEQYF
-	TRBV7-2	TRBJ2-5	-	TGTGCCAGCAGCCCCCTCGGTGGGGTCCAAGAGACCCAGTACTTC	CASSPLGGVQETQYF
TRBD2	TRBV12-3/TRBV12-4	TRBJ2-7	many	TGTGCCAGCATTGCAGAGCGGGAGGTCCTCTACGAGCAGTACTTC	CASIAEREVLYEQYF
TRBD1	TRBV15	TRBJ2-7	few	TGTGCCACCCGTCAGGGGGCAGCCTCCTACGAGCAGTACTTC	CATRQGAASYEQYF
TRBD1	TRBV12-3/TRBV12-4	TRBJ2-5	-	TGTGCCAGCAGTTTAGCGCCCCCGGGACAGGGCGTCTTAGAGACCCAGTACTTC	CASSLAPPGQGVLETQYF
TRBD1	TRBV7-2	TRBJ1-5	many	TGTGCCAGCAGCTTAGGAGGACAGGGATATCAGCCCCAGCATTTT	CASSLGGQGYQPQHF
-	TRBV11-2	TRBJ1-6	many	TGTGCCAGCAGCCTGGACACGGGGAGCTCCTATAATTCACCCCTCCACTTT	CASSLDTGSSYNSPLHF
-	TRBV5-8	TRBJ1-2	-	TGTGCCAGCAGCTTGGAGTTGGGGGCTGACTATGGCTACACCTTC	CASSLELGADYGYTF
-	TRBV6-1	TRBJ1-1	many	TGTGCCAGCAGTGAACGAGGGAACACTGAAGCTTTCTTT	CASSERGNTEAFF
-	TRBV6-1	TRBJ1-3	-	TGTGCCAGCAGCTCGGGAACCTTGAAGGGGGTTTCACCTGGAAACACCATATATTTT	CASSSGTLKGVSPGNTIYF
TRBD2	TRBV29-1	TRBJ2-4	-	TGCAGCGAACGGACTAGCGGGGGACTACAGATCTTC	CSERTSGGLQIF
-	TRBV2	TRBJ2-5	many	TGTGCCAGCGGTGGGACTGGCGGAGGGGCCCAGTACTTC	CASGGTGGGAQYF
-	TRBV6-1	TRBJ1-6	many	TGTGCCAGCAGGCCGCCGGGAGGATATAATTCACCCCTCCACTTT	CASRPPGGYNSPLHF
-	TRBV6-6	TRBJ2-2	-	TGTGCCAGCAGTTACTCGATGGCGGGGTACGGGGAGCTGTTTTTT	CASSYSMAGYGELFF
-	TRBV20-1	TRBJ2-7	-	TGCAGTGCTAGACCCTTCGGGTCCGCCTCCTACGAGCAGTACTTC	CSARPFGSASYEQYF
-	TRBV11-1	TRBJ2-7	many	TGTGCCAGCAGCTTATCGTGGACGGAGGGTCGAGAGCAGTACTTC	CASSLSWTEGREQYF